This T cell receptor (beta chain) derives from a study of T cell responses to AZD1222 COVID-19 vaccine. Method: immunoSEQ multiplex PCR; TCRdb's copy keeps in-frame clones and lacks some. Here the sample spans 150,000 to 200,000 clones, approximately 94% being singletons. The V gene's germline CDR1 is LNHDA and CDR2 SQIVND (reference sequence). Trimming pared 5 bases from V and 1 base from J, leaving 6 bases between. The CDR3 consists of 13 residues. This clone appeared once. The target antigen is unknown. General study results and limits: Reports say nearly half of spike-specific TCRs go after unmutated variant regions. Spike-specific TCR depth and breadth grew after two AZD1222 doses. Scientists sampled the repertoires only once the peak T cell response had passed.

This chain uses TRBV19 with TRBJ1-5; D is unclear. The sequence derives from an adult who received the AZD1222 COVID-19 vaccine. The material was peripheral blood, obtained 28 days after the second AZD1222 dose. CDR3 region: CASSSESNQPQHF. The CDR3 DNA follows: TGTGCCAGTAGTTCCGAAAGCAATCAGCCCCAGCATTTT.